These 5 T cell receptor beta chains were sequenced from one sample in a study of T cell changes during pregnancy in multiple sclerosis (dated by TCRdb to the late 2010s). The method behind the library was the immunoSEQ multiplex PCR assay. What TCRdb holds here is the immuneACCESS table cut down to in-frame rearrangements. Part of the clones is not present; checked against another copy, under half of the missing clones reflect an unresolved V gene, and the others are unexplained. The sample table lists tens of thousands of clones, 75% to 95% of them with a count of one. The ten largest clones capture about 5.8% of the sample. Sequenced material: CD8+ T cells from peripheral blood mononuclear cells, taken before pregnancy. The receptors were sampled from a female donor with multiple sclerosis, enrolled in a pregnancy study.

The V and J genes are TRBV6-6 and TRBJ1-1; D gene unclear. In germline, CDR1 is MNHNY, CDR2 SVGAGI (reference sequence). There are 15 residues in the CDR3. V lost 0 bases and J 0 bases, leaving 8 bases between the germline ends. The CDR3 loop is CASSYSEEMNTEAFF. Written as DNA, the CDR3 is TGTGCCAGCAGTTACTCGGAGGAAATGAACACTGAAGCTTTCTTT.

This chain uses TRBV6-5 with TRBJ2-7; possible D gene TRBD2, 5 bases. The ends were cut back, 1 base at V and 1 base at J, with 8 bases in the middle. Per the germline V gene, CDR1 is MNHEY and CDR2 is SVGAGI. The CDR3 runs 14 residues. CDR3 DNA sequence: TGTGCCAGCAGTTACTGGTCGGGATCCTACGAGCAGTACTTC. Its protein is CASSYWSGSYEQYF.

The chain is built from TRBV27 and TRBJ2-3, with D possibly being TRBD2 (6 bases). V was cut by 9 bases and J by 6 bases, with 16 bases left in between. The CDR3 is 13 amino acids. The V gene's germline CDR1 is MNHEY and CDR2 SMNVEV (reference sequence). The CDR3 loop reads CASGRSGWDTQYF. CDR3 DNA: TGTGCCAGTGGGAGGTCGGGGTGGGATACGCAGTATTTT.

V usage is TRBV7-6 and J usage is TRBJ1-1, with D maybe TRBD1 (5 bases). Germline V gives CDR1 SGHVS, CDR2 FNYEAQ. Trimming removed 4 bases at V and 3 bases at J, with 9 bases between. The CDR3 consists of 13 residues. CDR3 in amino acids: CASSSIRDTEAFF. DNA for the CDR3: TGTGCCAGCAGCTCAATCAGGGACACTGAAGCTTTCTTT.

This clone turned up a few times. Here the CDR3 DNA reads TGTGCCAGCAGTGACCCTCCCTGGGCCGGCACAGATACGCAGTATTTT. It codes for CASSDPPWAGTDTQYF. V is TRBV6-1 and J is TRBJ2-3; D is unclear. Trimming removed 3 bases from V and 1 base from J, with 14 bases in between. This CDR3 spans 16 amino acids. Germline values: CDR1 MNHNS, CDR2 SASEGT.